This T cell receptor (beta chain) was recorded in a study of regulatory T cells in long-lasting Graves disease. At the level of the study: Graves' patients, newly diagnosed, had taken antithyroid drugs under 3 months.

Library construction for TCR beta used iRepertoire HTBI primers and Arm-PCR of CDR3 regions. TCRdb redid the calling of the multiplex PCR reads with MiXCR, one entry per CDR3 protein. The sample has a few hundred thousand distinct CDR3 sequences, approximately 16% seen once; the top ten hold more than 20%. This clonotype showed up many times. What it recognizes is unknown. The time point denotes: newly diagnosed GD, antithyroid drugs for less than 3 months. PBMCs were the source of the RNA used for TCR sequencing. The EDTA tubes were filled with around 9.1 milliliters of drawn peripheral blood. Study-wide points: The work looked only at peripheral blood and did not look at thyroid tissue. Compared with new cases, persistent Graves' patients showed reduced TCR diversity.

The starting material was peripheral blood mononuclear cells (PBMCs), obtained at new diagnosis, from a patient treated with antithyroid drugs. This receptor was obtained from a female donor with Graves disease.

CDR3 in amino acids: CASSRITGELFF. CDR3 coding DNA: TGTGCCAGCAGCCGGATCACCGGGGAGCTGTTTTTT. The chain uses TRBV5-6 and TRBJ2-2; D unclear. This CDR3 is 12 amino acids long. Germline loops: CDR1 SGHDT, CDR2 YYEEEE. Trimming took off 4 bases at V and 4 bases at J, with 5 bases between the two ends.